This is a list of T cell receptor beta chains from one sample in a study of blood T cell repertoires in COVID-19. Method: immunoSEQ multiplex PCR; TCRdb's copy keeps in-frame clones and lacks some. The sample has 250,000 to 300,000 clones; roughly 93% are singletons. Sequencing was done on a sample of PBMCs or T cells enriched from blood (not recorded which). Every receptor here comes from a woman aged 40 to 49 with acute COVID-19. The CDR3 runs from the conserved cysteine through the conserved F or W. Fields, in order: clone size, D gene, CDR3 length, J gene, V gene, CDR3 DNA, CDR3 protein. The D gene is left open where the match is weak. The size field is filled for only some rows; it gives once, few, many or a size class.

. TRBD1 13 TRBJ1-1 TRBV7-6 TGTGCCAGCAGAACGGACAGGGCCTCTGAAGCTTTCTTT CASRTDRASEAFF
. TRBD2 16 TRBJ2-2 TRBV4-2 TGTGCCAGCAGCCGGGGGGGCGGGGGGGCCATCGGGGAGCTGTTTTTT CASSRGGGGAIGELFF
. . 15 TRBJ1-5 TRBV4-3 TGCGCCAGCAGCCAAGATCGTGAGAGTAATCAGCCCCAGCATTTT CASSQDRESNQPQHF
. TRBD2 14 TRBJ2-7 TRBV27 TGTGCCAGCCGATGGACTAGCGGTGACTACGAGCAGTACTTC CASRWTSGDYEQYF
. TRBD1 15 TRBJ1-6 TRBV5-1 TGCGCCAGCAGCGGCGGAACAGGGGGGAATTCACCCCTCCACTTT CASSGGTGGNSPLHF
. . 15 TRBJ2-5 TRBV30 TGTGCCTGGAGTGTACAAGTAGGGGACCAAGAGACCCAGTACTTC CAWSVQVGDQETQYF
. TRBD2 15 TRBJ2-5 TRBV7-2 TGTGCCAGCAGCGGAGGGACTAGCGGGAGGGAGACCCAGTACTTC CASSGGTSGRETQYF
. . 15 TRBJ1-5 TRBV19 TGTGCCAGTAGTATCATATCGGCAGGGAATCAGCCCCAGCATTTT CASSIISAGNQPQHF
. . 13 TRBJ1-6 TRBV5-1 TGCGCCAGCAGCTTGATTGGCAATTCACCCCTCCACTTT CASSLIGNSPLHF
. . 14 TRBJ2-6 TRBV6-2/TRBV6-3 TGTGCCAGCAGTTACATTCATGGGGCCAACGTCCTGACTTTC CASSYIHGANVLTF
. TRBD1 13 TRBJ2-7 TRBV7-2 TGTGCCAGCAGCTTGGGACAGTACTACGAGCAGTACTTC CASSLGQYYEQYF
. TRBD2 17 TRBJ2-3 TRBV18 TGTGCCAGCTCACCATTCCCGACTAGCGGGAGCACAGATACGCAGTATTTT CASSPFPTSGSTDTQYF
. . 15 TRBJ1-2 TRBV3-1/TRBV3-2 TGTGCCAGCAGCCAAGGCCTTCACAGGGACGGTGGCTACACCTTC CASSQGLHRDGGYTF
. TRBD2 16 TRBJ2-5 TRBV5-4 TGTGCCAGCAGCCGTGGGACTAGCGGGAGCTACGAGACCCAGTACTTC CASSRGTSGSYETQYF
. . 13 TRBJ2-7 TRBV5-1 TGCGCCAGCAGCTTGGGGGGCCCCTACGAGCAGTACTTC CASSLGGPYEQYF
. TRBD1 15 TRBJ1-4 TRBV5-8 TGTGCCAGCAGCACTGGGACAGGCGACTCGGAAAAACTGTTTTTT CASSTGTGDSEKLFF
. . 11 TRBJ2-7 TRBV30 TGTGCCTGGAGGGAGATCTACGAGCAGTACTTC CAWREIYEQYF
few . 14 TRBJ2-5 TRBV4-1 TGCGCCAGCAGCCAACTTATACTTACCGAGACCCAGTACTTC CASSQLILTETQYF
. . 17 TRBJ1-6 TRBV7-9 TGTGCCAGCAGCACCTCCAGGGGTGGCTCCTATAATTCACCCCTCCACTTT CASSTSRGGSYNSPLHF
. . 14 TRBJ2-5 TRBV3-1/TRBV3-2 TGTGCCAGCAGCCAAGGGACATCACAAGAGACCCAGTACTTC CASSQGTSQETQYF
. TRBD1 14 TRBJ1-6 TRBV28 TGTGCCAGCAGTTGGGACAGACAGTATTCACCCCTCCACTTT CASSWDRQYSPLHF
. TRBD1 14 TRBJ1-4 TRBV6-6 TGTGCCAGCAGCCCGGACAGGTCTCGTGAAAAACTGTTTTTT CASSPDRSREKLFF
. TRBD2 19 TRBJ2-2 TRBV7-9 TGTGCCAGCAGCGTAGGAGCAAGCGGGAGGGCCGCCGGCACCGGGGAGCTGTTTTTT CASSVGASGRAAGTGELFF
. TRBD2 14 TRBJ2-7 TRBV6-5 TGTGCCAGCAGTCCGACAGAAGGACTAGACGAGCAGTACTTC CASSPTEGLDEQYF
few . 11 TRBJ2-3 TRBV6-2/TRBV6-3 TGTGCCAGCAGTCACACAGATACGCAGTATTTT CASSHTDTQYF
. . 17 TRBJ1-5 TRBV6-2/TRBV6-3 TGTGCCAGCAGTATCGTGGGGGGGGGCCCAAGCAATCAGCCCCAGCATTTT CASSIVGGGPSNQPQHF
. . 14 TRBJ1-4 TRBV27 TGTGCCAGCAGTTTAGCTCCGCGGGGTGAAAAACTGTTTTTT CASSLAPRGEKLFF
. . 16 TRBJ2-6 TRBV7-9 TGTGCCAGCAGCTTAGGGCATAACTCTGGGGCCAACGTCCTGACTTTC CASSLGHNSGANVLTF
. . 16 TRBJ2-7 TRBV7-9 TGTGCCACCACCTTTGCGCAGGGAACCCGATTCTACGAGCAGTACTTC CATTFAQGTRFYEQYF